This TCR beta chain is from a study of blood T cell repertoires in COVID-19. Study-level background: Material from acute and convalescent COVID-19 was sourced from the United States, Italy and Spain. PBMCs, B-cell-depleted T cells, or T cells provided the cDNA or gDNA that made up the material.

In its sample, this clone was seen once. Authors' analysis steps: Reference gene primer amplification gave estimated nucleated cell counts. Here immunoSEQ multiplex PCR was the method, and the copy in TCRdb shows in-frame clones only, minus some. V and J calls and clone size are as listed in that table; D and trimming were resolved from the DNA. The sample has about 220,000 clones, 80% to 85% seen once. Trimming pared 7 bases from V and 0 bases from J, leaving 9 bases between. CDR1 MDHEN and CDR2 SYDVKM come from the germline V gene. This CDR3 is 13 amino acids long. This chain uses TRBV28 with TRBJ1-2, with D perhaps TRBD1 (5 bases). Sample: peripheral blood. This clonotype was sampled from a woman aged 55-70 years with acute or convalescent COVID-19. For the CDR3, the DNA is TGTGCCAGCACCGTAGGGGCTAACTATGGCTACACCTTC. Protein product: CASTVGANYGYTF.